These T cell receptor beta chains were read from a single sample in a study of blood T cell repertoires in COVID-19. Clones were read by immunoSEQ multiplex PCR, and TCRdb kept only the in-frame ones, dropping some. This table holds approximately 170,000 clones, over 85% found once. The sample consisted of peripheral blood. The receptor source for this set is a man between 60 and 75 years old with active or convalescent COVID-19. Both conserved end residues are part of each CDR3. Fields, in order: V gene, J gene, D gene, CDR3 protein, CDR3 DNA. The D gene is left open where the match is weak.

>TRBV10-3|TRBJ2-5|-
CATGDFQETQYF
TGTGCCACCGGGGACTTCCAAGAGACCCAGTACTTC
>TRBV5-4|TRBJ1-5|TRBD1
CASSFWGGTGYRQPQHF
TGTGCCAGCAGCTTCTGGGGGGGGACAGGGTATAGGCAGCCCCAGCATTTT
>TRBV3-1/TRBV3-2|TRBJ2-5|-
CASSQDLRQKGETQYF
TGTGCCAGCAGCCAAGATCTTCGACAGAAAGGAGAGACCCAGTACTTC
>TRBV27|TRBJ1-2|TRBD1
CASRTGAGGYTF
TGTGCCAGCAGAACAGGGGCCGGTGGCTACACCTTC
>TRBV18|TRBJ1-4|-
CASLAGLNEKLFF
TGTGCCAGCTTAGCGGGCCTGAATGAAAAACTGTTTTTT
>TRBV6-6|TRBJ1-6|TRBD1
CASSYSSPGTGGSLHF
TGTGCCAGCAGTTACTCGAGCCCAGGGACAGGGGGCTCCCTCCACTTT
>TRBV30|TRBJ2-7|-
CAWSVTWRAPYEQYF
TGTGCCTGGAGTGTCACCTGGAGGGCCCCCTACGAGCAGTACTTC
>TRBV6-6|TRBJ1-1|-
CASSAQGGDLTEAFF
TGTGCCAGCAGTGCCCAGGGAGGGGACCTCACTGAAGCTTTCTTT
>TRBV5-1|TRBJ1-1|TRBD1
CASSLQPLRGRTGKAFF
TGCGCCAGCAGCTTGCAACCGCTCAGGGGGCGGACGGGCAAAGCTTTCTTT
>TRBV14|TRBJ2-1|-
CASSQALGRGTYNEQFF
TGTGCCAGCAGCCAGGCCTTGGGGCGGGGAACATACAATGAGCAGTTCTTC
>TRBV5-1|TRBJ1-6|TRBD1
CASSLGGTENSPLHF
TGCGCCAGCAGCTTGGGGGGGACAGAGAATTCACCCCTCCACTTT
>TRBV6-5|TRBJ2-7|TRBD2
CASRPGLALEQYF
TGTGCCAGCAGACCGGGACTAGCTCTCGAGCAGTACTTC
>TRBV10-3|TRBJ2-5|TRBD2
CAISGSGGDQETQYF
TGTGCCATCAGTGGTAGCGGGGGGGACCAAGAGACCCAGTACTTC
>TRBV6-5|TRBJ2-5|TRBD1
CASSQNLGGGETQYF
TGTGCCAGCAGTCAAAACCTAGGGGGCGGTGAGACCCAGTACTTC
>TRBV29-1|TRBJ2-7|TRBD2
CSVEASGRLSEQYF
TGCAGCGTTGAAGCTAGCGGGAGGTTAAGCGAGCAGTACTTC
>TRBV10-3|TRBJ1-5|TRBD1
CAISEGQGAISRNQPQHF
TGTGCCATCAGTGAGGGGCAGGGGGCGATTTCGCGCAATCAGCCCCAGCATTTT
>TRBV15|TRBJ2-1|-
CATSRESLNSYNEQFF
TGTGCCACCAGCAGAGAGTCGCTAAACTCCTACAATGAGCAGTTCTTC
>TRBV5-1|TRBJ2-5|TRBD1
CASSVGQGIGETQYF
TGCGCCAGCAGCGTGGGACAGGGGATAGGAGAGACCCAGTACTTC
>TRBV4-1|TRBJ2-7|TRBD2
CASSQDLRGGPPREQYF
TGCGCCAGCAGCCAAGATTTGCGCGGGGGACCTCCTCGGGAGCAGTACTTC
>TRBV4-1|TRBJ2-2|TRBD2
CASRRLAGVDTGELFF
TGCGCCAGCAGGAGACTAGCGGGAGTTGACACCGGGGAGCTGTTTTTT
>TRBV10-3|TRBJ1-6|-
CAISESMGSTLHF
TGTGCCATCAGTGAGTCGATGGGCAGTACTCTCCACTTT
>TRBV7-2|TRBJ1-1|-
CASSLRAGKNTEAFF
TGTGCCAGCAGCTTACGGGCAGGGAAGAACACTGAAGCTTTCTTT
>TRBV5-1|TRBJ2-1|-
CASSSGLPHNEQFF
TGCGCCAGCAGCTCGGGACTTCCTCACAATGAGCAGTTCTTC